This TCR beta chain was captured by sequencing in a study of shared clonotypes between healthy human individuals. General study findings and limits: Sampling included only blood; tissue repertoires likely differ.

Every immunoSEQ plate was one replicate of a subset's evenly spread DNA. Tens of thousands of T cell genomes, or 250 to 300 ng DNA, went into replicate PCRs of unsorted PBMC. Clones were read by immunoSEQ multiplex PCR, and TCRdb kept only the in-frame ones, dropping some. In the table there are hundreds of thousands of clones, approximately 77% of which are singletons. The donors were adults (healthy and HIV-negative) with no recent acute infections or vaccinations. CDR1 is SGHAT, CDR2 FQNNGV, per germline. The CDR3 loop spans 18 amino acids. On this clone: Its antigen remains unknown. It may be a read error: a sequence one base away is much more abundant.

The sequencing input was PBMCs. This clonotype was obtained from a woman aged 40-49 years in good health. Some clones in this sample may be carry-over from other donors' samples. The chain has TRBV11-2 and TRBJ2-7; 10 nucleotides line up with TRBD2. The CDR3 reads CAISLDQGLAAISYEQYF. The CDR3, as DNA: TGTGCCATCAGCTTAGATCAAGGACTAGCGGCTATCTCCTACGAGCAGTACTTC.